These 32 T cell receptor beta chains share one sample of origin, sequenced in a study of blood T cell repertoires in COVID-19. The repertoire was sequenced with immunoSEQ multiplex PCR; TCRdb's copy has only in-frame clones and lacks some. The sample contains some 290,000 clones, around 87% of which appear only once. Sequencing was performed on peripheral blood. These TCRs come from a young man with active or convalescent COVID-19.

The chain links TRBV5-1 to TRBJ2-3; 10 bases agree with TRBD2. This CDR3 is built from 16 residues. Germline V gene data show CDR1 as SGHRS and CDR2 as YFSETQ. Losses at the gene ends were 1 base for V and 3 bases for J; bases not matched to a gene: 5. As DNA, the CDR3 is TGCGCCAGCAGCTTGTCACTACTAGCGGGGACAGATACGCAGTATTTT. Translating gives CASSLSLLAGTDTQYF.

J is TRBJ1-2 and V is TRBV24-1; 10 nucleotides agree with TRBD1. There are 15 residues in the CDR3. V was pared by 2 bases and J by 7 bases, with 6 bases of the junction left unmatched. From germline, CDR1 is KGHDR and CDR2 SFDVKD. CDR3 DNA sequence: TGTGCCACCAGTGATTCCCGACAGGGGGCAATTGGCTACACCTTC. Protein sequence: CATSDSRQGAIGYTF.

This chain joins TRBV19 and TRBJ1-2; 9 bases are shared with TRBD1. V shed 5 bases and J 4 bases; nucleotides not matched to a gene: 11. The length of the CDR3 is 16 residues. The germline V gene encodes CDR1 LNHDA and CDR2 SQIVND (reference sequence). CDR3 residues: CASSVTGTGLRYGYTF. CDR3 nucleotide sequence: TGTGCCAGTAGTGTTACCGGGACAGGGCTACGCTATGGCTACACCTTC.

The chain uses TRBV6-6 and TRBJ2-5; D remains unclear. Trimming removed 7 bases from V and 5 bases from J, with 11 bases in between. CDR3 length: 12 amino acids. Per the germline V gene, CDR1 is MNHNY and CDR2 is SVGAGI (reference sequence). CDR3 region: CASTSARETQYF. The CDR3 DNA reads TGTGCCAGCACCAGCGCCCGGGAGACCCAGTACTTC.

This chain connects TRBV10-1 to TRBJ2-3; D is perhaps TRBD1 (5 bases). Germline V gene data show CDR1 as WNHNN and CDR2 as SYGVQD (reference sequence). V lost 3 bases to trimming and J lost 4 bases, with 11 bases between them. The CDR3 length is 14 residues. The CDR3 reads CASSDGTGADTQYF. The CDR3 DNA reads TGCGCCAGCAGTGATGGCACAGGAGCAGATACGCAGTATTTT.

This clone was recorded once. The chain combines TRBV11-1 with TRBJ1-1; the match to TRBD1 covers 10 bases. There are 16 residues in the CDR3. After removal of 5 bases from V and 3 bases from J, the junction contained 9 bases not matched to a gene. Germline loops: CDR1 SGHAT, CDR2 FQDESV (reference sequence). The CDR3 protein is CASSLRQGASDTEAFF. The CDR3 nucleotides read TGTGCCAGCAGCCTCAGACAGGGGGCAAGTGACACTGAAGCTTTCTTT.

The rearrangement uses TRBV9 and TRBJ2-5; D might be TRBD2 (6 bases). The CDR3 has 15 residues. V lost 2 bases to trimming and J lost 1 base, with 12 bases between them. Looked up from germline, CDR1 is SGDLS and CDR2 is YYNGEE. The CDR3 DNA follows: TGTGCCAGCAGCGTCGCAGGGACTCCCCAAGAGACCCAGTACTTC. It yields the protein CASSVAGTPQETQYF.

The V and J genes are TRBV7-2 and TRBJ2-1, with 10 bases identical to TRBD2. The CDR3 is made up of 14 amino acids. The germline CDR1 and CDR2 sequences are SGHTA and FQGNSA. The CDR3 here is CASQAGGYYGEQFF. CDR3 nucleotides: TGTGCATCCCAAGCGGGGGGGTATTACGGTGAGCAGTTCTTC.

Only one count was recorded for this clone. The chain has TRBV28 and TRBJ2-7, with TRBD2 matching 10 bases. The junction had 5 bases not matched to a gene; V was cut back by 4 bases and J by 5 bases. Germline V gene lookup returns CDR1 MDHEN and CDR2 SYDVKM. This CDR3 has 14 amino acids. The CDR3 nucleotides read TGTGCCAGCAGTTCAATAGCGGGGGGTCACGAGCAGTACTTC. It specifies CASSSIAGGHEQYF.

This CDR3 reads CASSFSPQHGEQYF. The CDR3 DNA reads as TGTGCCAGCAGCTTTTCCCCTCAACATGGCGAGCAGTACTTC. The rearrangement joins TRBV7-2 to TRBJ2-7; D unclear. This CDR3 comprises 14 residues. The V end was cut by 3 bases, the J end by 6 bases, with 15 bases between. Germline assignment: CDR1 SGHTA and CDR2 FQGNSA. Using reference TRBV7-2 and TRBJ2-7 for the parts outside the CDR3, the full variable domain is GAGVSQSPSNKVTEKGKDVELRCDPISGHTALYWYRQSLGQGLEFLIYFQGNSAPDKSGLPSDRFSAERTGGSVSTLTIQRTQQEDSAVYLCASSFSPQHGEQYFGPGTRLTVT.

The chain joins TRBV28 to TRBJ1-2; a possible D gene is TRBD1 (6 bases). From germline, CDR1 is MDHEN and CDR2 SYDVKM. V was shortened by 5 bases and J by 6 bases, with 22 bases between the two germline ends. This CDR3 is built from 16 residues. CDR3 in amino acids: CASSGGRVGFGNGYTF. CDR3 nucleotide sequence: TGTGCCAGCAGTGGGGGCAGGGTAGGCTTCGGGAATGGCTACACCTTC.

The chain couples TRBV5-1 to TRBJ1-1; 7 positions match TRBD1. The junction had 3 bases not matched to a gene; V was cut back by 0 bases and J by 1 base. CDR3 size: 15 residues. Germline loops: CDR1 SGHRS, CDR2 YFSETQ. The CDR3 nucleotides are TGCGCCAGCAGCTTGGCGACAGGGCAGAACACTGAAGCTTTCTTT. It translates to CASSLATGQNTEAFF.

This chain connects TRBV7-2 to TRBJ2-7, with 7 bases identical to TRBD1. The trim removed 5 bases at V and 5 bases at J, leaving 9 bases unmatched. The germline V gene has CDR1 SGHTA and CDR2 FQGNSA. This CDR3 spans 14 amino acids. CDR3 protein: CASSGGDRVDEQYF. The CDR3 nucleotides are TGTGCCAGCAGCGGGGGAGACAGGGTGGACGAGCAGTACTTC.

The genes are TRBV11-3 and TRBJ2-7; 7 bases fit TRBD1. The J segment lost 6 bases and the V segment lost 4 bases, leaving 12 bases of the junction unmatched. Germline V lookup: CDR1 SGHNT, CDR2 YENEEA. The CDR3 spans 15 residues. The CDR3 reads CASSSQGPRASEQYF. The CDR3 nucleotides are TGTGCCAGCAGCTCACAGGGGCCCAGAGCGAGCGAGCAGTACTTC.

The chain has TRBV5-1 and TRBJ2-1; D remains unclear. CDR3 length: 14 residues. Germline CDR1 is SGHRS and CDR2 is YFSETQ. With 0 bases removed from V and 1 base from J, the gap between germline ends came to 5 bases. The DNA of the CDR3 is TGCGCCAGCAGCTTGGTCACATCCTACAATGAGCAGTTCTTC. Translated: CASSLVTSYNEQFF.

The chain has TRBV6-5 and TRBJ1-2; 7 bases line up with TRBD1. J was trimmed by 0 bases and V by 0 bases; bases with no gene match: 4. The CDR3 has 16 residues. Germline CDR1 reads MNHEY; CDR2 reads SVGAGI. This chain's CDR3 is CASSYSDRATNYGYTF. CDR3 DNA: TGTGCCAGCAGTTACTCCGACAGGGCAACTAACTATGGCTACACCTTC.

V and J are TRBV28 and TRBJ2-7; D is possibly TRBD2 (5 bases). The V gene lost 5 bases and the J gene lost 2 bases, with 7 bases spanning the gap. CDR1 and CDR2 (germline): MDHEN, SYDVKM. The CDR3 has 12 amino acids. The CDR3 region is CASSPGAYEQYF. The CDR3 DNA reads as TGTGCCAGCAGTCCCGGGGCCTACGAGCAGTACTTC.

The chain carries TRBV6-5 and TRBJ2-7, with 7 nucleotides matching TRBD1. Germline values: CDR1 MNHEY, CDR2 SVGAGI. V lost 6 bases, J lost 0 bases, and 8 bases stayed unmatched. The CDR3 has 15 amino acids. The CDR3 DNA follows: TGTGCCAGCAGCCTTGACAGGGATGGCTCCTACGAGCAGTACTTC. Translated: CASSLDRDGSYEQYF.

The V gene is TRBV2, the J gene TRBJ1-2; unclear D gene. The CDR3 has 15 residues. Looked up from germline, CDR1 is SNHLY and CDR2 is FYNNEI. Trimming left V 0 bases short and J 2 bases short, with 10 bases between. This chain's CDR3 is CASSEAGRRNYGYTF. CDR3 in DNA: TGTGCCAGCAGTGAAGCAGGACGGAGGAACTATGGCTACACCTTC.

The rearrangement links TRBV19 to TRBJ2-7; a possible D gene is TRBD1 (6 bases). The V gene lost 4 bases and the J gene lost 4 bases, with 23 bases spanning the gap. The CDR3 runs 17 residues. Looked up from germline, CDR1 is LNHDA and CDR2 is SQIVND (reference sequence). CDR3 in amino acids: CASSTLPTGIYPYEQYF. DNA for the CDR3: TGTGCCAGTAGTACCCTCCCAACAGGGATTTATCCTTACGAGCAGTACTTC.

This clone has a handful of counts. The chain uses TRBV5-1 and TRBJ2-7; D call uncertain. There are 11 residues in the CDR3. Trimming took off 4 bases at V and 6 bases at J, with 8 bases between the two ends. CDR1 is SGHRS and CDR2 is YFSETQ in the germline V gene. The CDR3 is CASSERGEQYF. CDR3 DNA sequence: TGCGCCAGCAGCGAGCGCGGCGAGCAGTACTTC.

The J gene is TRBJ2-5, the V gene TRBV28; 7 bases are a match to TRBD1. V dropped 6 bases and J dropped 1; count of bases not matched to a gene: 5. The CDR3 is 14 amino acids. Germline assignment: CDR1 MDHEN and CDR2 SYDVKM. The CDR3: CASSRDSSQETQYF. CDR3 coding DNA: TGTGCCAGCAGCCGGGACAGTTCCCAAGAGACCCAGTACTTC.

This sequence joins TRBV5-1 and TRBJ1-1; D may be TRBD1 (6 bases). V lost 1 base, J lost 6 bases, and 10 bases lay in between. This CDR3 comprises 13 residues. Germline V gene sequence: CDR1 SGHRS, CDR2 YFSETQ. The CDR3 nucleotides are TGCGCCAGCAGCTTGTCTGGGGGCCCTGAAGCTTTCTTT. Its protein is CASSLSGGPEAFF.

The CDR3: CASSHLLGAGPNYEQYF. The CDR3 DNA is TGTGCCAGCAGCCACCTACTGGGAGCGGGGCCCAACTACGAGCAGTACTTC. The chain has TRBV3-1 (or the pseudogene TRBV3-2) and TRBJ2-7, with 7 bases identical to TRBD2. From germline, CDR1 is LGHDT and CDR2 YNNKEL (reference sequence). The CDR3 is 17 residues long. J gave up 3 bases and V 3 bases, and 14 bases lay outside the gene matches.

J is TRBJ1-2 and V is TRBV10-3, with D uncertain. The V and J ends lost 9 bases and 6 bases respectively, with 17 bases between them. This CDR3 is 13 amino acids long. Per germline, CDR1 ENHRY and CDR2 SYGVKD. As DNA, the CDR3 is TGTGCCATTCCTGTTCCCGGCGGTCATGGCTACACCTTC. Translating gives CAIPVPGGHGYTF.

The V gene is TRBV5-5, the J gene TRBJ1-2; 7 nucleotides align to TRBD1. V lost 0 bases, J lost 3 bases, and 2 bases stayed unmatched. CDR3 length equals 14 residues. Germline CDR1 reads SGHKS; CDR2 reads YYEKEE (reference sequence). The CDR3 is CASSLAGTDYGYTF. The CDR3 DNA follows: TGTGCCAGCAGCTTGGCCGGGACAGACTATGGCTACACCTTC.

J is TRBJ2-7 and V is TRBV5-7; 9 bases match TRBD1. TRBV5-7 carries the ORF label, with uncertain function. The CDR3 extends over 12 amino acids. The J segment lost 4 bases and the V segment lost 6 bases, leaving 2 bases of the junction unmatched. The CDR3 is CASKTGGYEQYF. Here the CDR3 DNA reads TGTGCCAGCAAGACAGGGGGTTACGAGCAGTACTTC.

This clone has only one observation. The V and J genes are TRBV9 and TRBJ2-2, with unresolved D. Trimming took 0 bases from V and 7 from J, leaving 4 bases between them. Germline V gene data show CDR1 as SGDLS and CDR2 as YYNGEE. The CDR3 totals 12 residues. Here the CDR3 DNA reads TGTGCCAGCAGCGTAGCACTCGGGGAGCTGTTTTTT. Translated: CASSVALGELFF.

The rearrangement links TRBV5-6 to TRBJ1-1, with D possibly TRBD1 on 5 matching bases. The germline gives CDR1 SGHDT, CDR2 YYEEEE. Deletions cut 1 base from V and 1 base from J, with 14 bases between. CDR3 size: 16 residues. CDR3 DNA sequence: TGTGCCAGCAGCTTGCTATCTCACAGGCGGAACACTGAAGCTTTCTTT. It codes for CASSLLSHRRNTEAFF.

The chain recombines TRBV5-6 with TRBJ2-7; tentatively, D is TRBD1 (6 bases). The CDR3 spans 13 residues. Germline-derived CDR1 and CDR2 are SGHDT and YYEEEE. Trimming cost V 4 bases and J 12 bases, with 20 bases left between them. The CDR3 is CASSPIGRGLPYF. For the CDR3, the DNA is TGTGCCAGCAGCCCCATAGGCAGGGGCCTGCCGTACTTC.

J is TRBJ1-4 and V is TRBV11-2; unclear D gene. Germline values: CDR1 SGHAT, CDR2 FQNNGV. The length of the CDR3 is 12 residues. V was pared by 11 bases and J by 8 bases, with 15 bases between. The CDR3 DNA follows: TGTGCCTCCCGTGGAGGCCAGGAAAAACTGTTTTTT. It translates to CASRGGQEKLFF. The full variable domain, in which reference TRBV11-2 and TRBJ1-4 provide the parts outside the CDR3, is EAGVAQSPRYKIIEKRQSVAFWCNPISGHATLYWYQQILGQGPKLLIQFQNNGVVDDSQLPKDRFSAERLKGVDSTLKIQPAKLEDSAVYLCASRGGQEKLFFGSGTQLSVL.

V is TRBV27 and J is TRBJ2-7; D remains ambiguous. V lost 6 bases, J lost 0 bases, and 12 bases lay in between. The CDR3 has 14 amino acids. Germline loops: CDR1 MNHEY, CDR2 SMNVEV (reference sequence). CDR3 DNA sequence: TGTGCCAGCAGGCGCCGCGGCAGCTCCTACGAGCAGTACTTC. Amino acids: CASRRRGSSYEQYF.